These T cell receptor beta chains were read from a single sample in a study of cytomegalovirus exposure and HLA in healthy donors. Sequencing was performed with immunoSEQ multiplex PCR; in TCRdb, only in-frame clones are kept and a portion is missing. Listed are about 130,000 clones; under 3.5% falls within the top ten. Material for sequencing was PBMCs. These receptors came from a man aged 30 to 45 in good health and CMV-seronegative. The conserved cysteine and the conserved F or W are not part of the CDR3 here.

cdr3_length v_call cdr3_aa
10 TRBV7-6 ASSSTGTEAF
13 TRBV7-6 ASSRKSGSDSPLH
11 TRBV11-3 ASSLGRDREQF
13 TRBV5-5 ASGTRGPAYNEQF
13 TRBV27 ASSLSRSMNTEAF
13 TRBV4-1 ASSRTGGVVEKLF
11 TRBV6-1 ASRPGGGNTIY
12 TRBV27 ASSQSFRGYGYT
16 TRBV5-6 ASSPGQGHFLANTEAF
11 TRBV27 ASSLPGQGVYT
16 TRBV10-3 AISESELGQRSNYGYT
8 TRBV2 ASRGLDRF
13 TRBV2 ASMITREGGDEQF
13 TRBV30 ARSDPLAGGYEQY
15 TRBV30 AWSAGTSGRAGYEQY
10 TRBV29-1 SVEAGTAEAF
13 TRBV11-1 ASSLDQGSNTEAF
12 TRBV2 ASSGTGPNEKLF
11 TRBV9 ASGRAGANVLT
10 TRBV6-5 ASRTGRYEQY
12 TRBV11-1 ASSTSGTSYEQY
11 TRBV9 ASSVGADTEAF
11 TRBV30 AWSAHTGQGYT
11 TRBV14 ASSHDYTGGYT
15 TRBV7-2 ASSSKRLAELTDTQY
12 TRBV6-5 ASGVGDSSYEQY
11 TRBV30 AWSKTGQETQY
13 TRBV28 ASSPTTTNQETQY
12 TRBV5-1 ASKGTSSTDTQY
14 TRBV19 ASSSALAGVADTQY
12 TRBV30 ASRTSGSTDTQY
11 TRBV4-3 ASSLDSNYEQY
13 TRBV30 AWREGLAGGETQY
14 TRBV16 ASSQGGLRQGNEQF
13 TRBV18 ASSLRDSSWDEQY
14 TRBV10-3 AIKSGTGRGNQPQH
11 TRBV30 AGGARDAYEQY
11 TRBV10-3 ATHRDRGREQY
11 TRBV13 ASSSRGGETQY
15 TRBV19 ASSPSGTSVVRDEQF
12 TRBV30 AWSGGLVADTQY
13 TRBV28 ASSPPRGYGNTIY
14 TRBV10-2 ASSESAETGNTEAF
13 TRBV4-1 ASSDLRTPFRELF
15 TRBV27 ASSSRTSGSSYNEQF
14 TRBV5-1 ASSRSGTRGTGELF
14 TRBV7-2 ASSFGLAGATGELF
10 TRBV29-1 SVRTTTYEQY
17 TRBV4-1 ASSQVGLAGVPPSNTQY
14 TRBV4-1 ASSQDGGTGMYTIY
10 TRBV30 AWSAGAYEQY
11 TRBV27 ASSFTQNTEAF
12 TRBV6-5 ASRGAEVAGELF
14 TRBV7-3 ASSPWVAGSTDTQY
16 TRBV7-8 ASSLGRGTGYLDQPQH
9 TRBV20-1 SAESQEKLF
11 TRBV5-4 ASSFWGREVAF
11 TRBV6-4 ASSESVYQPQH
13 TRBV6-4 ASSEGSGGENEQF
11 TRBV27 ASSLLGANEQF